Presented here are 30 T cell receptor beta chains from one specimen sequenced in a study of T cell responses to AZD1222 COVID-19 vaccine. Measured with immunoSEQ multiplex PCR; TCRdb has only the in-frame clones, and not every one. This table has 100,000 or so clones, 70% to 90% appearing once. The material was peripheral blood, obtained on day 0 of MenACWY control vaccination. The receptors originated from an adult in good health.

The chain couples TRBV7-2 to TRBJ2-2, with TRBD1 matching over 7 bases. Germline V gene lookup returns CDR1 SGHTA and CDR2 FQGNSA. J lost 0 bases, V lost 4 bases, and 2 bases had no gene match. This CDR3 is built from 15 residues. In nucleotides, the CDR3 is TGTGCCAGCAGCTGGGGACAGACGAACACCGGGGAGCTGTTTTTT. This translates into CASSWGQTNTGELFF.

The CDR3 spells CASSLTTRLDNSPLHF. Written as DNA, the CDR3 is TGTGCCAGCTCACTCACTACGAGGCTGGATAATTCACCCCTCCACTTT. The J gene is TRBJ1-6, the V gene TRBV18; no clear D. V was cut by 4 bases and J by 5 bases, with 15 bases left in between. The CDR3 covers 16 residues. Germline CDR1 is KGHSH and CDR2 is LQKENI.

This chain uses TRBV6-2 or TRBV6-3 with TRBJ1-1; tentative D call: TRBD1 (6 bases). V lost 6 bases and J 11 bases, leaving 28 bases between the germline ends. The CDR3 loop spans 16 amino acids. The germline CDR1 and CDR2 sequences are MNHEY and SVGEGT. CDR3 DNA: TGTGCCAGCAGCCCTGATGGGGGGCACGTCTCCCGCCACGCTTTCTTT. Translated: CASSPDGGHVSRHAFF.

The DNA for the CDR3 is TGTGCCAGCAGCCAAGATGGAGGGGGTTGGGGCTACACCTTC. Translation gives CASSQDGGGWGYTF. The chain carries TRBV3-1 (or the pseudogene TRBV3-2) and TRBJ1-2; TRBD1 might be the D (6 bases). Trimming took 0 bases from V and 8 from J, leaving 13 bases between them. This CDR3 comprises 14 residues. The germline CDR1 and CDR2 sequences are LGHDT and YNNKEL (reference sequence).

V and J are TRBV4-1 and TRBJ2-5; a weak D match, TRBD1 (5 bases). CDR1 is MGHRA, CDR2 YSYEKL, per germline. The V end was cut by 0 bases, the J end by 2 bases, with 19 bases between. The CDR3 totals 18 residues. The CDR3 DNA sequence: TGCGCCAGCAGCCAAGACTTATTAGGGGCCGTATCGCAAGAGACCCAGTACTTC. This codes for CASSQDLLGAVSQETQYF.

The V and J genes are TRBV6-6 and TRBJ1-1; no clear D gene. The CDR3 extends over 14 amino acids. Trimming removed 5 bases at V and 4 bases at J, with 14 bases between. Germline V lookup: CDR1 MNHNY, CDR2 SVGAGI (reference sequence). DNA for the CDR3: TGTGCCAGCAGTAATAACCGGGTGGGCACTGAAGCTTTCTTT. It translates to CASSNNRVGTEAFF.

CDR3 in amino acids: CASVKLTGVDEQYF. Written as DNA, the CDR3 is TGTGCCAGCGTAAAATTGACAGGGGTCGACGAGCAGTACTTC. This chain uses TRBV7-2 with TRBJ2-7, with 8 bases lining up with TRBD1. In germline, CDR1 is SGHTA, CDR2 FQGNSA. V gave up 8 bases and J gave up 5 bases; unmatched junction bases: 11. The CDR3 consists of 14 residues.

In DNA, the CDR3 is TGTGCCAGCAGTTTAAAGTCGGGTCGGGGGGTTACCTACGAGCAGTACTTC. It is translated as CASSLKSGRGVTYEQYF. This chain joins TRBV28 and TRBJ2-7; 7 bases align to TRBD2. The J segment lost 2 bases and the V segment lost 2 bases, leaving 12 bases of the junction unmatched. The CDR3 length is 17 residues. CDR1 is MDHEN, CDR2 SYDVKM, per germline.

The genes are TRBV10-1 and TRBJ2-1; either TRBD1 or TRBD2 may fit D (5 bases each). V shed 3 bases and J shed 2 bases, with 11 bases lying between them. Germline CDR1 is WNHNN and CDR2 is SYGVQD (reference sequence). The CDR3 contains 15 residues. CDR3 amino acids: CASSDEGRPYNEQFF. As DNA, the CDR3 is TGCGCCAGCAGTGATGAGGGGAGACCCTACAATGAGCAGTTCTTC.

The table lists this clone with a count of one. The rearrangement links TRBV7-9 to TRBJ1-1, with D unclear. Germline V gene data show CDR1 as SEHNR and CDR2 as FQNEAQ (reference sequence). V was cut by 0 bases and J by 1 base, with 9 bases left in between. The CDR3 is made up of 15 amino acids. Here the CDR3 reads CASSLAVGGNTEAFF. The CDR3 DNA reads TGTGCCAGCAGCTTAGCGGTGGGAGGGAACACTGAAGCTTTCTTT.

The chain couples TRBV7-9 to TRBJ2-7; TRBD1 matches 7 bases. The CDR3 totals 12 residues. Germline trimming cut 10 bases from V and 3 bases from J; bases unmatched to any gene: 6. CDR1 is SEHNR, CDR2 FQNEAQ, per germline (reference sequence). CDR3 DNA sequence: TGTGCCAATCGGACAGGCCTCTACGAGCAGTACTTC. Translating gives CANRTGLYEQYF.

The chain carries TRBV10-3 and TRBJ2-1; 11 bases line up with TRBD2. The V segment lost 0 bases and the J segment 7 bases; nucleotides outside the gene matches: 8. Germline V gives CDR1 ENHRY, CDR2 SYGVKD. This CDR3 region has 17 residues. In nucleotides, the CDR3 is TGTGCCATCAGTGAGTCGCTACTAGCGGGAGAGAGGAATGAGCAGTTCTTC. It codes for CAISESLLAGERNEQFF.

This clone appeared a single time. This chain links TRBV28 with TRBJ1-4; D is possibly TRBD1 (5 bases). The CDR3 totals 15 residues. In germline, CDR1 is MDHEN, CDR2 SYDVKM. V shed 5 bases and J shed 5 bases, with 15 bases lying between them. This CDR3 reads CASSPPGGLNEKLFF. CDR3 DNA: TGTGCCAGCAGTCCCCCTGGGGGTCTGAATGAAAAACTGTTTTTT.

V is TRBV6-2 or TRBV6-3 and J is TRBJ1-5; no clear D. V shed 5 bases and J shed 2 bases, with 13 bases lying between them. This CDR3 is built from 15 residues. CDR1 and CDR2 from the germline V gene are MNHEY and SVGEGT. CDR3 residues: CASSPGSKGNQPQHF. The CDR3 region has the DNA TGTGCCAGCAGTCCCGGGTCCAAAGGCAATCAGCCCCAGCATTTT.

The gene calls are TRBV7-8 and TRBJ2-7, with 7 bases that match TRBD2. Trimming removed 7 bases from V and 5 bases from J; junction bases left unmatched: 11. Germline CDR1 is SGHVS and CDR2 is FQNEAQ. The CDR3 consists of 14 residues. CDR3 DNA: TGTGCCAGCAATCCAAGGGAGGGGTCCCACGAGCAGTACTTC. Protein product: CASNPREGSHEQYF.

The chain couples TRBV23-1 to TRBJ2-3; 14 nucleotides match TRBD2. TRBV23-1 is placed among ORFs of uncertain function. The CDR3 has 17 amino acids. The V segment lost 2 bases and the J segment 4 bases; nucleotides outside the gene matches: 5. In DNA, the CDR3 is TGCGCCAGCAGTCAAAAGACTAGCGGGAGGGAAGCAGATACGCAGTATTTT. It yields the protein CASSQKTSGREADTQYF.

The V call is TRBV3-1 (or the pseudogene TRBV3-2), the J call TRBJ1-2, with 7 bases identical to TRBD1. V shed 4 bases, J shed 7 bases, and the junction held 9 bases outside the gene matches. CDR1 and CDR2 from the germline V gene are LGHDT and YNNKEL (reference sequence). The CDR3 sequence is 14 residues long. The CDR3: CASSRHRTGPGYTF. CDR3 bases: TGTGCCAGCAGCCGACACCGGACAGGACCTGGCTACACCTTC.

This clone was seen only a few times. The V gene is TRBV19, the J gene TRBJ2-7; 7 bases are a match to TRBD1. The length of the CDR3 is 15 residues. Germline lookup yields CDR1 LNHDA and CDR2 SQIVND (reference sequence). The V gene end was trimmed by 5 bases and the J gene end by 2 bases; junction bases not matched to a gene: 9. This CDR3 reads CASSLTGQRAYEQYF. The DNA for the CDR3 is TGTGCCAGTAGTCTGACAGGGCAACGCGCCTACGAGCAGTACTTC.

This chain links TRBV5-5 with TRBJ1-1, with D possibly TRBD1 on 6 matching bases. V was shortened by 2 bases and J by 4 bases, with 12 bases between the two germline ends. This CDR3 comprises 14 residues. Per the germline V gene, CDR1 is SGHKS and CDR2 is YYEKEE (reference sequence). In DNA form, the CDR3 reads TGTGCCAGCAGCTTAGAACAGGGCGTCACTGAAGCTTTCTTT. As protein: CASSLEQGVTEAFF.

V is TRBV6-5 and J is TRBJ1-1, with TRBD1 matching over 8 bases. The V gene end was trimmed by 7 bases and the J gene end by 5 bases; junction bases not matched to a gene: 3. CDR3 length: 12 residues. Germline V lookup: CDR1 MNHEY, CDR2 SVGAGI. The CDR3 nucleotides are TGTGCCAGCACAGGGGGCGGGACTGAAGCTTTCTTT. Its translation is CASTGGGTEAFF.

The V call is TRBV2, the J call TRBJ2-6; TRBD1 might be the D (6 bases). CDR1 SNHLY and CDR2 FYNNEI come from the germline V gene. This CDR3 is 14 amino acids long. Trimming left V 9 bases short and J 3 bases short, with 12 bases between. This chain's CDR3 is CASCQGFGANVLTF. The CDR3 DNA follows: TGTGCCAGTTGTCAGGGGTTTGGGGCCAACGTCCTGACTTTC.

This chain links TRBV19 with TRBJ1-1; a weak D match, TRBD1 (5 bases). The germline V gene encodes CDR1 LNHDA and CDR2 SQIVND (reference sequence). V was pared by 8 bases and J by 5 bases, with 12 bases between. This CDR3 comprises 12 residues. The CDR3 region is CASASGGTEAFF. The CDR3 DNA follows: TGTGCCAGTGCGAGTGGGGGGACTGAAGCTTTCTTT. Full variable domain (outside the CDR3, taken from reference TRBV19 and TRBJ1-1): DGGITQSPKYLFRKEGQNVTLSCEQNLNHDAMYWYRQDPGQGLRLIYYSQIVNDFQKGDIAEGYSVSREKKESFPLTVTSAQKNPTAFYLCASASGGTEAFFGQGTRLTVV.

V is TRBV7-2 and J is TRBJ2-7; D perhaps matches TRBD1 (6 bases). Germline V gene data show CDR1 as SGHTA and CDR2 as FQGNSA. The CDR3 has 13 residues. Trimming left V 5 bases short and J 6 bases short, with 14 bases between. The CDR3 coding sequence is TGTGCCAGCAGCCCCGGGACACCCCTCGAGCAGTACTTC. Translation: CASSPGTPLEQYF.

The V gene is TRBV5-1, the J gene TRBJ2-1; unclear D gene. V lost 4 bases to trimming and J lost 4 bases, with 12 bases between them. The CDR3 runs 14 residues. The germline gives CDR1 SGHRS, CDR2 YFSETQ. Written as DNA, the CDR3 is TGCGCCAGCAGCCCCACCCGTTATTACAATGAGCAGTTCTTC. Protein product: CASSPTRYYNEQFF.

The chain combines TRBV3-1 (or the pseudogene TRBV3-2) with TRBJ2-7; 10 bases line up with TRBD2. J was trimmed by 6 bases and V by 3 bases; bases with no gene match: 8. Germline assignment: CDR1 LGHDT and CDR2 YNNKEL (reference sequence). This CDR3 region has 15 residues. CDR3: CASSQVAGGRGEQYF. The CDR3 bases are TGTGCCAGCAGCCAGGTAGCGGGAGGCCGTGGCGAGCAGTACTTC.

This clone has only one observation. The chain carries TRBV27 and TRBJ2-7; 7 bases map to TRBD2. CDR3 length equals 13 residues. CDR1 is MNHEY and CDR2 is SMNVEV in the germline V gene (reference sequence). V trimming: 4 bases; J trimming: 7 bases; junction bases outside the gene matches: 7. The CDR3 reads CASSWREHREQYF. The CDR3, as DNA: TGTGCCAGCAGTTGGCGGGAGCACCGGGAGCAGTACTTC.

This clone was seen a handful of times. The genes are TRBV29-1 and TRBJ2-7; 7 bases align to TRBD2. This CDR3 contains 13 residues. Germline trimming cut 7 bases from V and 4 bases from J; bases unmatched to any gene: 10. The V gene's germline CDR1 is SQVTM and CDR2 ANQGSEA. The CDR3 DNA reads TGCAGCGCTGGGGGGGGAGGTTGGTACGAGCAGTACTTC. Its protein product is CSAGGGGWYEQYF.

The CDR3 loop reads CAWTGTGYQPQHF. CDR3 bases: TGTGCCTGGACCGGGACAGGGTATCAGCCCCAGCATTTT. This sequence joins TRBV30 and TRBJ1-5, with 9 positions matching TRBD1. The V segment lost 4 bases and the J segment 5 bases; nucleotides outside the gene matches: 3. CDR1 GTSNPN and CDR2 SVGIG come from the germline V gene (reference sequence). This CDR3 is 13 amino acids long.

The rearrangement joins TRBV29-1 to TRBJ1-1, with a tentative D call TRBD1 (5 bases). Trimming removed 6 bases at V and 4 bases at J, with 15 bases between. Per the germline V gene, CDR1 is SQVTM and CDR2 is ANQGSEA. The CDR3 is 13 residues long. The CDR3 DNA reads as TGCAGCGTACAGTGGGTTCAGGGCACTGAAGCTTTCTTT. Translation gives CSVQWVQGTEAFF.

The gene calls are TRBV5-1 and TRBJ1-2; possibly TRBD1 for D (6 bases). Trimming pared 0 bases from V and 2 bases from J, leaving 11 bases between. This CDR3 comprises 15 residues. CDR1 SGHRS and CDR2 YFSETQ come from the germline V gene. CDR3 DNA: TGCGCCAGCAGCTTGGTGACAGGTGGGAACTATGGCTACACCTTC. Translating gives CASSLVTGGNYGYTF.